Ten or more counts support the clone carrying this TCR beta chain. Its antigen is unknown. The junction differs from germline at one of its ends, possibly a read error. The CDR3 extends over 13 amino acids. CDR1 is LGHDT, CDR2 YNNKEL, per germline (reference sequence). Each single cDNA molecule received a unique molecular identifier. TCRdb re-called the 5' RACE reads with MiXCR, one entry per CDR3 protein. Of 32,000 or so distinct CDR3 sequences listed, around 9% were seen once; the top ten hold approximately 13%. This specimen belongs to a study of early T cells in non-severe SARS-CoV-2 infection. Across the whole study: Bulk RNA taken from unsorted whole blood was sequenced, leaving chains unpaired.

Whole-study results and caveats: VDJdb-based matching was biased toward anti-spike CD8 responses and missed private and CD4 specificities.

This receptor was obtained from an adult who was a healthcare worker with PCR-confirmed SARS-CoV-2 infection or an uninfected control (not recorded which). The chain employs TRBV3-1 and TRBJ1-1, with D possibly being TRBD1 (6 bases). Sequenced material: whole blood. The CDR3 DNA sequence: TGTGCCAGCCAAAGGCAGGGGAACTCTGAAGCTTTCTTT. It specifies CASQRQGNSEAFF. Full variable domain (remainder filled in from reference TRBV3-1 and TRBJ1-1): DTAVSQTPKYLVTQMGNDKSIKCEQNLGHDTMYWYKQDSKKFLKIMFSYNNKELIINETVPNRFSPKSPDKAHLNLHINSLELGDSAVYFCASQRQGNSEAFFGQGTRLTVV.